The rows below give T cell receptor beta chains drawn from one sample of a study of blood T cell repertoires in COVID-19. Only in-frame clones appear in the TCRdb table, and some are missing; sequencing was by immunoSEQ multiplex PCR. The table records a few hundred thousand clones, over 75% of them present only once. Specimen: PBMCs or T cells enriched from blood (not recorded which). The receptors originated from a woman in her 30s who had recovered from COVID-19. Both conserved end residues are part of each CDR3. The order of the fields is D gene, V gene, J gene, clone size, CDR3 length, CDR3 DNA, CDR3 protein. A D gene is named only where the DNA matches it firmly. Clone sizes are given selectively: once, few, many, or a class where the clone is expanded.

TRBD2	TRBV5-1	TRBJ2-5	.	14	TGCGCCAGCAGCGCCGGTCGGGGGGTAGAGACCCAGTACTTC	CASSAGRGVETQYF
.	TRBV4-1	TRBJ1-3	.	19	TGCGCCAGCAGCCACACCCCGCCCGGGCCGGGATCCCCTGGAAACACCATATATTTT	CASSHTPPGPGSPGNTIYF
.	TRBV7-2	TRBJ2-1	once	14	TGTGCCAGCAGCTTATGGGACACTCCCAATGAGCAGTTCTTC	CASSLWDTPNEQFF
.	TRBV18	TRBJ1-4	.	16	TGTGCCAGCTCACCAGCGACACTCGCAACTAATGAAAAACTGTTTTTT	CASSPATLATNEKLFF
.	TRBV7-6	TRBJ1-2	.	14	TGTGCCAGCAGCCCCCTTGGGGGGAGGAAAGGCTACACCTTC	CASSPLGGRKGYTF
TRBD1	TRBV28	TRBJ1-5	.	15	TGTGCCAGCAGTTTCCCGGACAGGGGTCGGCAGCCCCAGCATTTT	CASSFPDRGRQPQHF
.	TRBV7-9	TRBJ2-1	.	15	TGTGCCAGCAGCCGACTCGAGGGATACGACAATGAGCAGTTCTTC	CASSRLEGYDNEQFF
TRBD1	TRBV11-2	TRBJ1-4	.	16	TGTGCCAGCAGCTTAGGGACAGGGGGCCGGAATGAAAAACTGTTTTTT	CASSLGTGGRNEKLFF
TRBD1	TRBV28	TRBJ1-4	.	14	TGTGCCAGCAGTCCGGACAGGGGGCGGGAAAAACTGTTTTTT	CASSPDRGREKLFF
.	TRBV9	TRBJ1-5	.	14	TGTGCCAGCAGCGCACACTATAGCAATCAGCCCCAGCATTTT	CASSAHYSNQPQHF
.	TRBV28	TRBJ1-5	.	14	TGTGCCAGCAGGATAACCGGGTCGCTCAGTGCCCAGCATTTT	CASRITGSLSAQHF
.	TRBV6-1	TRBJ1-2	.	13	TGTGCCAGCAGTGAGACAGTTAACTATGGCTACACCTTC	CASSETVNYGYTF
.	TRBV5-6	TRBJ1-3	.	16	TGTGCCAGCAGCCTTGAGGCCTTTGGCTCTGGAAACACCATATATTTT	CASSLEAFGSGNTIYF
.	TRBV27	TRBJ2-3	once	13	TGTGCCAGCAGCCGCACTAGCACAGATACGCAGTATTTT	CASSRTSTDTQYF
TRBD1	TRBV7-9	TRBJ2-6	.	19	TGTGCCAGCAGCTTGGAGGGACAGGGTTCGAGCTCTGGGGCCAACGTCCTGACTTTC	CASSLEGQGSSSGANVLTF
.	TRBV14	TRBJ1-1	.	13	TGTGCCAGCAGCCAAGCGGGGGAGACTGAAGCTTTCTTT	CASSQAGETEAFF
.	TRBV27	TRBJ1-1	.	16	TGTGCCAGCAGTTTCTACGTTGGGGGACATAAGACTGAAGCTTTCTTT	CASSFYVGGHKTEAFF
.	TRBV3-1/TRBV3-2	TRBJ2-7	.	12	TGTGCCAGCAGCCCCCGGGCGGGGGAGCAGTACTTC	CASSPRAGEQYF
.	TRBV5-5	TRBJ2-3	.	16	TGTGCCAGCAGCCCTGGACAGCCTAACTGGGTAGATACGCAGTATTTT	CASSPGQPNWVDTQYF
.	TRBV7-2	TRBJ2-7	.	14	TGTGCCAGCAGCTTAGGGGGGGGCCTGAACGAGCAGTACTTC	CASSLGGGLNEQYF
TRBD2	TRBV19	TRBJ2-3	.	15	TGTGCCAGTAGTGTGGGACTAGCGGGGCGAGATACGCAGTATTTT	CASSVGLAGRDTQYF
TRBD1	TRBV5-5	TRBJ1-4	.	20	TGTGCCAGCAGCTTGCTCGCCCAGGGACAGGGGGCGGCAACTAATGAAAAACTGTTTTTT	CASSLLAQGQGAATNEKLFF
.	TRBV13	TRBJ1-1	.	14	TGTGCCAGCAGCTTAGTCCCCAGGAACACTGAAGCTTTCTTT	CASSLVPRNTEAFF
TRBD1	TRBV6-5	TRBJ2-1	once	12	TGTGCCAGCGAGGGGGCCACCAATGAGCAGTTCTTC	CASEGATNEQFF
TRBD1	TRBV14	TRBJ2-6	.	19	TGTGCCAGCAGCCAAGAATCGGCGTTACAGGGGACTGGGGCCAACGTCCTGACTTTC	CASSQESALQGTGANVLTF
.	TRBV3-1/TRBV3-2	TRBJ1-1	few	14	TGTGCCAGCAGCCAACTTAGAGGAAACACTGAAGCTTTCTTT	CASSQLRGNTEAFF
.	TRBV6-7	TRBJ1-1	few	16	TGTGCCAGCAGTAAGCGGAGGGGAAGAAAAAACACTGAAGCTTTCTTT	CASSKRRGRKNTEAFF
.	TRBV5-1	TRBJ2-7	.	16	TGCGCCAGCAGCCTCACTACTCAGTCCCCGACCTACGAGCAGTACTTC	CASSLTTQSPTYEQYF
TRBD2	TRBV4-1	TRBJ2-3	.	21	TGCGCCAGCAGCCAAGCCCCCCCAGAAGCAGCGGGGGGGCTCGGGGGAGATACGCAGTATTTT	CASSQAPPEAAGGLGGDTQYF
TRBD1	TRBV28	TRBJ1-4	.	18	TGTGCCAGCAACCCCTCCCGGGACAGGGGGCGAGGGATCGAAAAACTGTTTTTT	CASNPSRDRGRGIEKLFF
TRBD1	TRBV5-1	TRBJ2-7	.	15	TGCGCCAGCGCCAAAGTGGGACAGGGGGGTGTCGAGCAGTACTTC	CASAKVGQGGVEQYF
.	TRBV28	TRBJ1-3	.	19	TGTGCCAGCAGTCCGCCGCGGCAGGGGATTAGGGGCTCTGGAAACACCATATATTTT	CASSPPRQGIRGSGNTIYF
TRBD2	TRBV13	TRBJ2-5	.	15	TGTGCCAGCAGCCCTGGACTAGCGGGGGAAGAGACCCAGTACTTC	CASSPGLAGEETQYF
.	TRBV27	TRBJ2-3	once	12	TGTGCCAGCAGTTCCACAGGAGATACGCAGTATTTT	CASSSTGDTQYF
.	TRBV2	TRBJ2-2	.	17	TGTGCCAGCAGCGCGGGACGGAACCGTGGAAGCACCGGGGAGCTGTTTTTT	CASSAGRNRGSTGELFF
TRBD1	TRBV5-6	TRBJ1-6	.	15	TGTGCCAGCAGCCAACCGGGACAGGGGAGGACACCCCTCCACTTT	CASSQPGQGRTPLHF
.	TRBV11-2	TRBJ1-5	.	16	TGTGCCAGCAGCTTAGGCCGGACAGCTCTCAATCAGCCCCAGCATTTT	CASSLGRTALNQPQHF
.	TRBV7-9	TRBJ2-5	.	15	TGTGCCAGCAGCTTAGCGCGGGGCACCCAAGAGACCCAGTACTTC	CASSLARGTQETQYF
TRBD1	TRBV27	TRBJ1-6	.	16	TGTGCCAGCAGTTCCCGACAGGGGGCGCGGAATTCACCCCTCCACTTT	CASSSRQGARNSPLHF
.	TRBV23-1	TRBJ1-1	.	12	TGCGCCAGGAGGGAGGGAAGCACTGAAGCTTTCTTT	CARREGSTEAFF
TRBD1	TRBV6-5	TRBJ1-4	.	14	TGTGCCAGCAGATACAGGGGGCCTAATGAAAAACTGTTTTTT	CASRYRGPNEKLFF
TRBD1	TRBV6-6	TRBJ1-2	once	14	TGTGCCAGCAGTTTGGACAGGGCCAACTATGGCTACACCTTC	CASSLDRANYGYTF
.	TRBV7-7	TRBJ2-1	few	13	TGTGCCAGCAGCTCAGGGGTGGCCAATGAGCAGTTCTTC	CASSSGVANEQFF
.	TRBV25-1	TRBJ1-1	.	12	TGTGCCAGCAGTCGTACGGACACTGAAGCTTTCTTT	CASSRTDTEAFF
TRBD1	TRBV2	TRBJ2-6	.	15	TGTGCCAGGGGACAGGGCAGCTCTGGGGCCAACGTCCTGACTTTC	CARGQGSSGANVLTF
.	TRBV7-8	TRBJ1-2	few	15	TGTGCCAGCAGCCGAGAGATCTTAGCTAACTATGGCTACACCTTC	CASSREILANYGYTF
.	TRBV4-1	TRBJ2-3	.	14	TGCGCCAGCAGCCAACTCCCGGGGGCAGATACGCAGTATTTT	CASSQLPGADTQYF
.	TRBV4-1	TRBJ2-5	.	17	TGCGCCAGCAGCCATCTAAACTCGGGGGGCCGGCAAGAGACCCAGTACTTC	CASSHLNSGGRQETQYF
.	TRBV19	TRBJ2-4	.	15	TGTGCCAGTAGTATGTTTGGCGACTTCGGGAACATTCAGTACTTC	CASSMFGDFGNIQYF
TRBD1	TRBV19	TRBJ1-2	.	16	TGTGCCAGTAGTCTACTACAGGGGGCCGTATACTATGGCTACACCTTC	CASSLLQGAVYYGYTF
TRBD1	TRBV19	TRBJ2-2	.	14	TGTGCCAGTCCGGGGACAGGGGACACCGGGGAGCTGTTTTTT	CASPGTGDTGELFF
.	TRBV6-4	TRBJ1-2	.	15	TGTGCCAGCAGTGACACGGGGAATCTGAACTATGGCTACACCTTC	CASSDTGNLNYGYTF